This TCR beta chain comes out of a study of lung T cells in sarcoidosis with Löfgren's syndrome. One entry per CDR3 protein, called by TCRdb with MiXCR from the reads. The sample includes about 19,000 distinct CDR3 sequences, over 20% of them seen just once. The CDR3 extends over 15 amino acids. Looked up from germline, CDR1 is LNHDA and CDR2 is SQIVND (reference sequence). V gave up 4 bases and J gave up 0 bases; unmatched junction bases: 3. Sequencing used CD4+ T cells from bronchoalveolar lavage. This chain connects TRBV19 to TRBJ2-1; 7 positions match TRBD1. The sequence derives from a human donor with sarcoidosis (Löfgren's syndrome or another form), or a control subject (not recorded which). The CDR3: CASSNGQASYNEQFF. The CDR3 DNA is TGTGCCAGTAGTAACGGACAGGCCTCCTACAATGAGCAGTTCTTC.